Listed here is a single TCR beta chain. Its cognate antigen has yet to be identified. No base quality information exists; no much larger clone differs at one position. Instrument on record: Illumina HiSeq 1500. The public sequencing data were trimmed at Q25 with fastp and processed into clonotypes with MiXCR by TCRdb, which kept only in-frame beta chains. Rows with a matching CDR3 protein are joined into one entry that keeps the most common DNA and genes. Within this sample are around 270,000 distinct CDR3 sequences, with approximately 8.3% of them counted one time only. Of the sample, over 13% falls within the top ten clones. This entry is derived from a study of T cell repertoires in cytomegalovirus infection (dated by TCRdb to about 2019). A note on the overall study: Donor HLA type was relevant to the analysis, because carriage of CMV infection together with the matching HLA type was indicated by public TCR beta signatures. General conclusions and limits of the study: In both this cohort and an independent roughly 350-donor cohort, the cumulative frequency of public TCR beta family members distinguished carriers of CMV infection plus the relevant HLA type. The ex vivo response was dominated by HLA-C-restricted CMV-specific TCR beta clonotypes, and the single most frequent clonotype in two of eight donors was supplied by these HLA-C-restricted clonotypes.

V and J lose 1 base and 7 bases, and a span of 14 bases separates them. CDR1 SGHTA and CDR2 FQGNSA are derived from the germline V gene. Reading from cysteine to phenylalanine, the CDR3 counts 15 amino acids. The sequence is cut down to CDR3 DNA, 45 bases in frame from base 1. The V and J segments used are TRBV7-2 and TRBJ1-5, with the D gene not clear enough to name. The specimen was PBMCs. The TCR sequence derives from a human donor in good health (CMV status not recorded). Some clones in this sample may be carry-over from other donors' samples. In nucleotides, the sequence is TGTGCCAGCAGCTTAGTCGCTGAGTCCATCCAGCCCCAGCATTTT. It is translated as CASSLVAESIQPQHF.